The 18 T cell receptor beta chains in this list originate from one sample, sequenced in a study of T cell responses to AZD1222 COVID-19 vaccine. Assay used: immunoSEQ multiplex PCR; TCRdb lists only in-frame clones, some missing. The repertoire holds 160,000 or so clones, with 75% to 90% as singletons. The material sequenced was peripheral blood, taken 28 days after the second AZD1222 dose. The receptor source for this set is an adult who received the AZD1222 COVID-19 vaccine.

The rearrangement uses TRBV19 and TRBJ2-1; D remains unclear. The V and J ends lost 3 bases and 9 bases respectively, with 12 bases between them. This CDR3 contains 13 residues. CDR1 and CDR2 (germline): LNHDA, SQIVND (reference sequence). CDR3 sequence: CASSMPKGSEQFF. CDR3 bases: TGTGCCAGTAGTATGCCCAAAGGATCTGAGCAGTTCTTC.

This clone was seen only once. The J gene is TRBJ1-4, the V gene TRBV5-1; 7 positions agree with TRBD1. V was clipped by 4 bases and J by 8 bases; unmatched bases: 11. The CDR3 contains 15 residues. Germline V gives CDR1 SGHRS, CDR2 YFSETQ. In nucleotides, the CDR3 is TGCGCCAGCAGCGTTGATCTTTACAGGGGCGAAAAACTGTTTTTT. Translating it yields CASSVDLYRGEKLFF. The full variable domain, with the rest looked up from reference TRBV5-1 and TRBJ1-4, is KAGVTQTPRYLIKTRGQQVTLSCSPISGHRSVSWYQQTPGQGLQFLFEYFSETQRNKGNFPGRFSGRQFSNSRSEMNVSTLELGDSALYLCASSVDLYRGEKLFFGSGTQLSVL.

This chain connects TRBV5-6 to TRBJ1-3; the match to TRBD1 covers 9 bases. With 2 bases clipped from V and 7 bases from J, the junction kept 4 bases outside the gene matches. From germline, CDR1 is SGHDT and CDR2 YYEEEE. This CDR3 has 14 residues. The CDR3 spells CASSFGTGWNTIYF. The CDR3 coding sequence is TGTGCCAGCAGCTTCGGGACAGGGTGGAACACCATATATTTT. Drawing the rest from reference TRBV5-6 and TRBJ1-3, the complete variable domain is DAGVTQSPTHLIKTRGQQVTLRCSPKSGHDTVSWYQQALGQGPQFIFQYYEEEERQRGNFPDRFSGHQFPNYSSELNVNALLLGDSALYLCASSFGTGWNTIYFGEGSWLTVV.

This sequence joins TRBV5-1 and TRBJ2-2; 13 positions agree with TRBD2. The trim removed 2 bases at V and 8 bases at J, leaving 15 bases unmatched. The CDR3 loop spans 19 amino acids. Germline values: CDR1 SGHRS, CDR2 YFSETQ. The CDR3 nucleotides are TGCGCCAGCAGCTTCTCTTTCGGTGGACTAGCGGGAGTATCAGGGGAGCTGTTTTTT. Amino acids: CASSFSFGGLAGVSGELFF.

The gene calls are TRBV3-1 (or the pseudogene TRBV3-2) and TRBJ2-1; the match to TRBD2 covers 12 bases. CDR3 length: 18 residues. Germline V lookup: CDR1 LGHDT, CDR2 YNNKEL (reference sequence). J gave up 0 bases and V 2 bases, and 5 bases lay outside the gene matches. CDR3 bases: TGTGCCAGCAGCCAACTAGCGGGAGGGCCCTTCTCCTACAATGAGCAGTTCTTC. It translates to CASSQLAGGPFSYNEQFF.

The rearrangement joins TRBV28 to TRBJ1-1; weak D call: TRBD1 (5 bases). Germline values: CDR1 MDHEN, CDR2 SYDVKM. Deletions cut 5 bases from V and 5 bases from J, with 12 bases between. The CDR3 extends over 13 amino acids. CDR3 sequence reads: CASSNLRGTEAFF. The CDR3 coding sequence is TGTGCCAGCAGTAATCTTCGGGGGACTGAAGCTTTCTTT.

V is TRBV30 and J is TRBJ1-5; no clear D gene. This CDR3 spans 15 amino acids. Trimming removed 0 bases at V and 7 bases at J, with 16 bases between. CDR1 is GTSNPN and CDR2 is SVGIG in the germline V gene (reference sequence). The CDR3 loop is CAWSVRLEGRQPQHF. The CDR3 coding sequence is TGTGCCTGGAGTGTAAGGCTGGAAGGACGGCAGCCCCAGCATTTT.

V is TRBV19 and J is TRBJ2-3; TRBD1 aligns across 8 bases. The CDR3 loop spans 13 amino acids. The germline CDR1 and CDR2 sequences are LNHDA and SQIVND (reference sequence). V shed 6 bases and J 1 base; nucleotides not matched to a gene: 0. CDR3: CASRTGGTDTQYF. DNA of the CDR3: TGTGCCAGTAGGACAGGGGGCACAGATACGCAGTATTTT.

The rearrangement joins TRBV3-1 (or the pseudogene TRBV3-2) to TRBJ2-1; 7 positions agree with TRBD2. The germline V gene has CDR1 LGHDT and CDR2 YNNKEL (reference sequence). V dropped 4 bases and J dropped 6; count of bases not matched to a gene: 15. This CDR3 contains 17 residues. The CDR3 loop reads CASSLRLAGERFNEQFF. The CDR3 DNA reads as TGTGCCAGCAGCCTACGATTGGCGGGAGAAAGGTTCAATGAGCAGTTCTTC.

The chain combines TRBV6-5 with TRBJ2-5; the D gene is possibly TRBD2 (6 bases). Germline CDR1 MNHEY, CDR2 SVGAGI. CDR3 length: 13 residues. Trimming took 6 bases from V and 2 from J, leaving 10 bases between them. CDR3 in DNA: TGTGCCAGCAGCTCTAGCGTTCAAGAGACCCAGTACTTC. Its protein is CASSSSVQETQYF.

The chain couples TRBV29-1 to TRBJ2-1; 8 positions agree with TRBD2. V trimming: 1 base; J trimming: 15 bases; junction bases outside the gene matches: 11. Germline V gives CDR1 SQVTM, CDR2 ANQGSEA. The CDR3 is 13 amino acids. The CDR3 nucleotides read TGCAGCGTTGAAGTGTCTGCGCGGGGGGTAGGGTTCTTC. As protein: CSVEVSARGVGFF.

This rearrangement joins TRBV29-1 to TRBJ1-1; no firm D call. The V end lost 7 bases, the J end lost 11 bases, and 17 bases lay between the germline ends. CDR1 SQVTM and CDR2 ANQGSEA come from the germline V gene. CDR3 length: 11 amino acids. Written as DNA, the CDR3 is TGCAGCGCTGAGACATGGGGTGAGGCTTTCTTT. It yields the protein CSAETWGEAFF.

The DNA for the CDR3 is TGTGCCAGCAGTCTGGGACAGATTACAGATACGCAGTATTTT. Amino acid sequence: CASSLGQITDTQYF. The gene calls are TRBV6-5 and TRBJ2-3; TRBD1 matches at 7 bases. The CDR3 spans 14 residues. Germline V gene lookup returns CDR1 MNHEY and CDR2 SVGAGI. V dropped 5 bases and J dropped 3; count of bases not matched to a gene: 5.

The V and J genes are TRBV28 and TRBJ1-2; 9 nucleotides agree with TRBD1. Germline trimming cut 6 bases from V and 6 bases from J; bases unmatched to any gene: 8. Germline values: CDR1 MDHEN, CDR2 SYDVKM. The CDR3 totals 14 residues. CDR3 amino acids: CASSRGQGRNGYTF. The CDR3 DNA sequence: TGTGCCAGCAGCCGTGGACAGGGGAGGAATGGCTACACCTTC.

CDR3 residues: CASRSLAEAFF. CDR3 nucleotides: TGTGCCAGCCGATCTTTGGCTGAAGCTTTCTTT. The J gene is TRBJ1-1, the V gene TRBV27; D is unclear. Trimming removed 8 bases from V and 6 bases from J, with 10 bases in between. The CDR3 consists of 11 residues. CDR1 is MNHEY, CDR2 SMNVEV, per germline (reference sequence).

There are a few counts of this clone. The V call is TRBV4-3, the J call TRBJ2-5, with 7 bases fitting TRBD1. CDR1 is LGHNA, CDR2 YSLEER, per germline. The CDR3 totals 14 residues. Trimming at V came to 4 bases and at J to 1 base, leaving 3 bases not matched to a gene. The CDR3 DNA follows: TGCGCCAGCAGCCTCCGACAGGGCCAAGAGACCCAGTACTTC. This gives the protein CASSLRQGQETQYF.

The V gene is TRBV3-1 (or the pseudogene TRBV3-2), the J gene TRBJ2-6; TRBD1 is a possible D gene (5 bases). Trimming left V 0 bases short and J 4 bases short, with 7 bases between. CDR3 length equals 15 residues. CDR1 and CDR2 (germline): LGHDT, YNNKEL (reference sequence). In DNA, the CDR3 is TGTGCCAGCAGCCAAGAAGGGGCCGGGGCCAACGTCCTGACTTTC. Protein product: CASSQEGAGANVLTF.

The CDR3 region is CASKMGQSSYNSPLHF. The CDR3 DNA reads as TGTGCCAGCAAGATGGGGCAGAGCTCCTATAATTCACCCCTCCACTTT. This chain links TRBV2 with TRBJ1-6; TRBD1 might be the D (5 bases). CDR1 SNHLY and CDR2 FYNNEI come from the germline V gene. V gave up 7 bases and J gave up 0 bases, with 13 bases separating them. This CDR3 is 16 amino acids long.